The 3 T cell receptor beta chains given below trace back to one sample, sequenced in a study of human T cells and chemical hapten exposure. As to time point: patch test 3, about 24 weeks after DPC sensitization. Indicated treatment: therapeutic diphenylcyclopropenone sensitization with weekly scalp DPC. TCRdb redid the calling of the RACE reads with MiXCR, one entry per CDR3 protein. Of about 120,000 distinct CDR3 sequences detected, approximately 11% appear once; the ten largest clones hold about 2.4%. The sample consisted of whole blood, taken in connection with sensitization to the hapten diphenylcyclopropenone (DPC). These receptor sequences come from a woman aged 45-65 years with alopecia areata. Some clones in this sample may be carry-over from other donors' samples.

This clonotype appeared many times. The V call is TRBV6-5, the J call TRBJ2-1; 8 positions match TRBD2. Germline V lookup: CDR1 MNHEY, CDR2 SVGAGI. V lost 4 bases to trimming and J lost 7 bases; unmatched junction nucleotides: 18. The CDR3 extends over 18 amino acids. The CDR3 DNA sequence: TGTGCCAGCAGTTCCCCCGGAGGGACGGGGGGGCCTGGGAATGAGCAGTTCTTC. This sequence encodes CASSSPGGTGGPGNEQFF.

In its sample, this clonotype was seen a few times. J is TRBJ1-1 and V is TRBV7-9, with D uncertain. The CDR3 is 13 residues long. Germline V gives CDR1 SEHNR, CDR2 FQNEAQ (reference sequence). With 3 bases removed from V and 6 bases from J, the gap between germline ends came to 11 bases. CDR3 sequence: CASSFGGLAEAFF. CDR3 coding DNA: TGTGCCAGCAGCTTCGGTGGGTTGGCTGAAGCTTTCTTT.

This clonotype has only a few counts. The chain has TRBV5-1 and TRBJ1-2; D remains unclear. The CDR3 runs to 15 residues. Germline values: CDR1 SGHRS, CDR2 YFSETQ. Trimming took off 4 bases at V and 9 bases at J, with 22 bases between the two ends. CDR3 sequence (DNA): TGCGCCAGCAGCCCAGACGCCACCCGAACGGAGCGCTACACCTTC. This sequence encodes CASSPDATRTERYTF.